This T cell receptor beta chain originates from a study of T cell responses to AZD1222 COVID-19 vaccine. Germline-derived CDR1 and CDR2 are MNHEY and SVGAGI. The CDR3 spans 12 residues. The ends were cut back, 6 bases at V and 1 base at J, with 6 bases in the middle. Study outcomes and limitations: The number of AZD1222 recipients seropositive at baseline was only five to seven. Donor demographics were predominantly white British with a female majority; clonal diversity may be underestimated.

Comment on this clone: Its antigen is unknown.

TCRdb keeps only in-frame clones here, not all; method: immunoSEQ multiplex PCR. The table includes about 120,000 clones, about 86% detected once. The V gene is TRBV6-5, the J gene TRBJ1-1; the D is unclear. The sample was peripheral blood, taken on day 0 of AZD1222 vaccination. The TCR originated in an adult in good health. The CDR3 sequence: CASRFKNTEAFF. The CDR3 nucleotides are TGTGCCAGCAGATTTAAGAACACTGAAGCTTTCTTT.